Below, 9 T cell receptor beta chains from the same sample are listed, as sequenced in a study of regulatory T cells in long-lasting Graves disease. Arm-PCR of CDR3 regions and iRepertoire HTBI primers were used to build TCR beta libraries. A single record per CDR3 protein comes from TCRdb applying MiXCR to the multiplex PCR reads. The data contain around 450,000 distinct CDR3 sequences, 15% of them seen just once; the ten biggest clones take up roughly 8%. The sample's time point: newly diagnosed GD, antithyroid drugs for less than 3 months. The TCR library was made from RNA extracted from PBMCs. A further study also used this sample, focusing on T cells in Graves' hyperthyroidism and ophthalmopathy.

This specimen consisted of peripheral blood mononuclear cells (PBMCs), obtained at new diagnosis, from a patient treated with antithyroid drugs. Receptors were obtained from a woman between 35 and 50 years old with Graves disease.

This clonotype showed up many times. The chain joins TRBV5-1 to TRBJ2-1; 7 bases are a match to TRBD2. Germline lookup yields CDR1 SGHRS and CDR2 YFSETQ. The V and J ends lost 1 base and 6 bases, in that order; junction bases with no gene match: 7. This CDR3 has 15 residues. CDR3 nucleotides: TGCGCCAGCAGCTTGCGGCGGGAGCCGTCCAATGAGCAGTTCTTC. It translates to CASSLRREPSNEQFF.

This clonotype has just a few counts. This CDR3 is CASSLGHNQPQHF. The CDR3 DNA reads as TGTGCCAGCAGCTTGGGTCACAATCAGCCCCAGCATTTT. The chain employs TRBV7-3 and TRBJ1-5, with D unclear. Germline CDR1 SGHTA, CDR2 FQGTGA. CDR3 length: 13 amino acids. Trimming took 3 bases from V and 3 from J, leaving 6 bases between them.

This clonotype was seen at least ten times. The J gene is TRBJ2-2, the V gene TRBV5-1; D is possibly TRBD2 (6 bases). The V and J ends lost 2 bases and 13 bases respectively, with 15 bases between them. CDR3 length: 13 residues. Germline CDR1 reads SGHRS; CDR2 reads YFSETQ. CDR3 sequence (DNA): TGCGCCAGCAGCTTAGACCAGGGAGGAGGGCTGTTTTTT. It encodes CASSLDQGGGLFF.

This clonotype occurred a few times. The chain combines TRBV20-1 with TRBJ2-1; 12 bases fit TRBD2. Germline V gives CDR1 DFQATT, CDR2 SNEGSKA (reference sequence). The CDR3 has 14 amino acids. The J segment lost 6 bases and the V segment lost 6 bases, leaving 6 bases of the junction unmatched. For the CDR3, the DNA is TGCAGTGCCATGACTAGCGGGAGTACCAATGAGCAGTTCTTC. This gives the protein CSAMTSGSTNEQFF.

This clonotype was seen many times. This chain uses TRBV6-2 or TRBV6-3 with TRBJ2-3; 9 positions agree with TRBD2. Losses at the gene ends were 6 bases for V and 3 bases for J; bases not matched to a gene: 7. From germline, CDR1 is MNHEY and CDR2 SVGEGT. The CDR3 runs to 15 residues. CDR3 loop: CASRRAGGSTDTQYF. The CDR3 DNA reads as TGTGCCAGCAGAAGAGCGGGAGGATCGACAGATACGCAGTATTTT.

This clonotype was recorded at least ten times. This CDR3 is CASSDSFSNQPQHF. CDR3 nucleotide sequence: TGTGCCAGCAGTGACAGTTTTAGCAATCAGCCCCAGCATTTT. The chain links TRBV12-3 or TRBV12-4 to TRBJ1-5, with D tentatively TRBD1 (5 bases). V was shortened by 5 bases and J by 0 bases, with 8 bases between the two germline ends. The length of the CDR3 is 14 residues.

This clonotype was seen ten or more times. The CDR3 DNA reads TGTGCCAACTTGACAGGGGAGGCTAGCAATCAGCCCCAGCATTTT. This encodes CANLTGEASNQPQHF. The rearrangement links TRBV6-1 to TRBJ1-5, with TRBD1 matching 8 bases. CDR1 MNHNS and CDR2 SASEGT come from the germline V gene. V was clipped by 10 bases and J by 0 bases; unmatched bases: 8. The length of the CDR3 is 15 residues.

This clonotype showed up many times. This chain links TRBV7-9 with TRBJ2-1; D perhaps matches TRBD1 (5 bases). V was pared by 5 bases and J by 0 bases, with 17 bases between. The germline V gene encodes CDR1 SEHNR and CDR2 FQNEAQ (reference sequence). The CDR3 loop spans 17 amino acids. The CDR3 coding sequence is TGTGCCAGCAGCCCAGGGATGGTGGGTCGCTCCTACAATGAGCAGTTCTTC. Its protein is CASSPGMVGRSYNEQFF.

This clonotype has a handful of counts. The chain links TRBV18 to TRBJ2-3; 7 positions agree with TRBD1. CDR3 length: 15 residues. Looked up from germline, CDR1 is KGHSH and CDR2 is LQKENI. After removal of 2 bases from V and 3 bases from J, the junction contained 5 bases not matched to a gene. CDR3 in amino acids: CASSPSAGGTDTQYF. The CDR3 DNA reads as TGTGCCAGCTCACCATCTGCAGGGGGAACAGATACGCAGTATTTT.